This entry lists 13 T cell receptor beta chains sequenced from one sample in a study of blood T cells in healthy people across ages. Combining a sample-barcoded 5' primer with a J-beta primer mix, a second PCR ran for about 6 to 11 cycles. TCRdb reprocessed the 5' RACE reads via MiXCR and lists one record per CDR3 protein. The table has 500,000 to 650,000 distinct CDR3 sequences, about 29% seen once. These same records also appear under a second study, on T cells of mothers and their children.

The sequenced sample was blood. These receptors were obtained from a boy between 2 and 10 years old in good health.

This chain joins TRBV6-1 and TRBJ1-2, with TRBD1 matching over 7 bases. Trimming at V came to 6 bases and at J to 7 bases, leaving 20 bases not matched to a gene. The CDR3 is 17 amino acids. Germline V gene data show CDR1 as MNHNS and CDR2 as SASEGT. The CDR3 DNA is TGTGCCAGCAGGACGCTGTACAGGGGTCGGGACGTCTTTGGCTACACCTTC. Protein sequence: CASRTLYRGRDVFGYTF.

The chain recombines TRBV7-2 with TRBJ2-7, with 14 bases aligning to TRBD2. In germline, CDR1 is SGHTA, CDR2 FQGNSA. Trimming removed 0 bases from V and 0 bases from J; junction bases left unmatched: 4. The CDR3 loop spans 18 amino acids. The CDR3 spells CASSLAGGLAGASYEQYF. CDR3 in DNA: TGTGCCAGCAGCTTAGCAGGGGGACTAGCGGGGGCCTCCTACGAGCAGTACTTC. The variable domain in full, with the rest retrieved from reference TRBV7-2 and TRBJ2-7, is GAGVSQSPSNKVTEKGKDVELRCDPISGHTALYWYRQSLGQGLEFLIYFQGNSAPDKSGLPSDRFSAERTGGSVSTLTIQRTQQEDSAVYLCASSLAGGLAGASYEQYFGPGTRLTVT.

Only a few counts were recorded for this clonotype. The V call is TRBV12-3 or TRBV12-4, the J call TRBJ2-3; 7 nucleotides agree with TRBD2. V shed 5 bases and J 14 bases; nucleotides not matched to a gene: 13. This CDR3 region has 13 residues. The CDR3 region is CASSTRRGFGWYF. The CDR3, as DNA: TGTGCCAGCAGTACCCGGCGGGGGTTCGGCTGGTATTTT.

The sample holds a few counts of this clonotype. The junction shows a germline mismatch at one end, possibly a read error. The J gene is TRBJ1-2, the V gene TRBV12-3 or TRBV12-4; D is perhaps TRBD1 (6 bases). The CDR3 sequence is 14 residues long. The chain's CDR3 is CASSVAQGDYGYTF. CDR3 in DNA: TGTGCCAGCAGTGTAGCACAGGGAGACTATGGCTACACCTTC.

On this clonotype itself: An end of the junction does not agree with germline; a read error may underlie this. The rearrangement uses TRBV20-1 and TRBJ2-5; D is undetermined. CDR1 and CDR2 from the germline V gene are DFQATT and SNEGSKA (reference sequence). The CDR3 is made up of 13 amino acids. The CDR3 DNA is TGCAGTGCTAGAGGGGCACTTAGAGAGACCCAGCACTTC. Residues: CSARGALRETQHF.

Only a few counts were recorded for this clonotype. The chain is built from TRBV7-8 and TRBJ2-5; D gene ambiguous. V was pared by 5 bases and J by 2 bases, with 18 bases between. There are 16 residues in the CDR3. Germline V gene lookup returns CDR1 SGHVS and CDR2 FQNEAQ. This chain's CDR3 is CASSPRTDPSQETQYF. The CDR3, as DNA: TGTGCCAGCAGCCCCCGGACCGATCCCTCGCAAGAGACCCAGTACTTC.

This clonotype was counted only a few times. The V call is TRBV5-6, the J call TRBJ1-4; D gene unclear. Germline assignment: CDR1 SGHDT and CDR2 YYEEEE. The CDR3 spans 14 residues. V lost 0 bases to trimming and J lost 8 bases, with 11 bases between them. CDR3 loop: CASSLGGLKEKLFF. CDR3 coding DNA: TGTGCCAGCAGCTTGGGGGGTTTAAAAGAAAAACTGTTTTTT.

The chain employs TRBV20-1 and TRBJ1-6, with D perhaps TRBD1 (6 bases). The germline V and J ends were trimmed by 2 bases and 7 bases, with 12 bases remaining between them. Germline V gene sequence: CDR1 DFQATT, CDR2 SNEGSKA (reference sequence). There are 14 residues in the CDR3. The CDR3 is CSARKTGMNSPLHF. In nucleotides, the CDR3 is TGCAGTGCTAGAAAAACAGGGATGAATTCACCCCTCCACTTT.

The V gene is TRBV5-1, the J gene TRBJ1-1; a possible D gene is TRBD1 (5 bases). Trimming removed 6 bases from V and 5 bases from J, with 11 bases in between. Germline CDR1 and CDR2: SGHRS and YFSETQ. This CDR3 spans 12 amino acids. The CDR3 here is CASNLGGTEAFF. CDR3 DNA sequence: TGCGCCAGCAACCTGGGGGGGACTGAAGCTTTCTTT.

V and J are TRBV20-1 and TRBJ1-4; D uncertain. Trimming pared 5 bases from V and 11 bases from J, leaving 12 bases between. Germline CDR1 reads DFQATT; CDR2 reads SNEGSKA (reference sequence). The CDR3 length is 11 residues. The CDR3 spells CSASSRLKLFF. Here the CDR3 DNA reads TGCAGTGCTTCCTCCCGACTGAAACTGTTTTTT.

This rearrangement joins TRBV12-3 or TRBV12-4 to TRBJ2-5; maybe TRBD1 (6 bases). The ends were cut back, 3 bases at V and 11 bases at J, with 16 bases in the middle. The CDR3 runs 13 residues. The CDR3 protein is CASSFNGGVEQYF. CDR3 coding DNA: TGTGCCAGCAGTTTCAATGGGGGCGTAGAGCAGTACTTC.

This clonotype is a singleton in its sample. V gene TRBV5-6 combines with J gene TRBJ2-5; D may be TRBD1 or TRBD2 (6 bases each). Per the germline V gene, CDR1 is SGHDT and CDR2 is YYEEEE. Trimming removed 0 bases from V and 3 bases from J, with 12 bases in between. The CDR3 covers 15 residues. As DNA, the CDR3 is TGTGCCAGCAGCTTGGAAGGGGGGCCCGAAGAGACCCAGTACTTC. As protein: CASSLEGGPEETQYF.

The chain uses TRBV5-1 and TRBJ2-6, with D possibly TRBD2 on 6 matching bases. CDR1 is SGHRS and CDR2 is YFSETQ in the germline V gene. This CDR3 contains 15 residues. V gave up 7 bases and J gave up 4 bases, with 15 bases separating them. DNA for the CDR3: TGCGCCAGCGGGGGAGGACCAGTCGGGGCCAACGTCCTGACTTTC. It translates to CASGGGPVGANVLTF.